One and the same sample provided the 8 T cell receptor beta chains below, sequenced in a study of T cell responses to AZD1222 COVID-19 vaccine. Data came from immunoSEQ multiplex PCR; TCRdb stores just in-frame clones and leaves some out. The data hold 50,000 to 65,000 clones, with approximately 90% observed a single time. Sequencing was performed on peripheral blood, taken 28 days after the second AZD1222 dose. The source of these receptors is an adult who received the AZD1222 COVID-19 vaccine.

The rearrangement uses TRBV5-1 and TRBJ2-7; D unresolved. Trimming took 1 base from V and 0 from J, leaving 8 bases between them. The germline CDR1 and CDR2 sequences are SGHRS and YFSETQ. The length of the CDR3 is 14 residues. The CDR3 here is CASSLILYSYEQYF. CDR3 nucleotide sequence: TGCGCCAGCAGCTTGATACTGTACTCCTACGAGCAGTACTTC. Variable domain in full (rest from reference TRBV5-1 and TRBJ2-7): KAGVTQTPRYLIKTRGQQVTLSCSPISGHRSVSWYQQTPGQGLQFLFEYFSETQRNKGNFPGRFSGRQFSNSRSEMNVSTLELGDSALYLCASSLILYSYEQYFGPGTRLTVT.

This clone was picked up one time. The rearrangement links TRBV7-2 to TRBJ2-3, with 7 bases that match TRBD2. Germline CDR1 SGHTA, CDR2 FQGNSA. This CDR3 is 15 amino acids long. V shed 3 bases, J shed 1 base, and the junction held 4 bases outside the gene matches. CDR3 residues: CASSFGGRGTDTQYF. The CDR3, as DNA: TGTGCCAGCAGCTTTGGCGGGAGAGGCACAGATACGCAGTATTTT.

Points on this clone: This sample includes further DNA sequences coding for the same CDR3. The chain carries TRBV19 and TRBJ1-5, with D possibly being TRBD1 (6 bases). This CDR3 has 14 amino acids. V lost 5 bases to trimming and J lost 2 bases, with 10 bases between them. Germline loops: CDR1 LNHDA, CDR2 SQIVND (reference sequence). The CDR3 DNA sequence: TGTGCCAGTAGTTTACAGGGACGCAATCAGCCCCAGCATTTT. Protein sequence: CASSLQGRNQPQHF.

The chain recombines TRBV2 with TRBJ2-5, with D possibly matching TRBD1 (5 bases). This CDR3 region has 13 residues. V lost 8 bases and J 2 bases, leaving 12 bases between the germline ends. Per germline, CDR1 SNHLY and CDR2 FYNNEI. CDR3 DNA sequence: TGTGCCAGCGATAGACAGCCACAAGAGACCCAGTACTTC. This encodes CASDRQPQETQYF.

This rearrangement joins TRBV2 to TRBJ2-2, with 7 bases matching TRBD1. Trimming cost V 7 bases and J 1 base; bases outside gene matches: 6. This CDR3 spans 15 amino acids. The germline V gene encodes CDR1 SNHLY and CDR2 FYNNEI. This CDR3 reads CASTGTDLNTGELFF. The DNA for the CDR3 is TGTGCCAGCACCGGGACAGACCTGAACACCGGGGAGCTGTTTTTT.

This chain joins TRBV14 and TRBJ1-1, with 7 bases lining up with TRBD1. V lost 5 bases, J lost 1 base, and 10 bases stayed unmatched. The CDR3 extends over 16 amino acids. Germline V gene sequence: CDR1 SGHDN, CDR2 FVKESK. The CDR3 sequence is CASSSRGGTENTEAFF. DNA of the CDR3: TGTGCCAGCAGCTCACGAGGGGGGACAGAGAACACTGAAGCTTTCTTT.

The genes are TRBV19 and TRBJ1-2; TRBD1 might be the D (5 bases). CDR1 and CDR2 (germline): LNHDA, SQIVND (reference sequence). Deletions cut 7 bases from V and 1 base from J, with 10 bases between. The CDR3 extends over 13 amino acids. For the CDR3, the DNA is TGTGCCAGTACCGGGGGTAATAACTATGGCTACACCTTC. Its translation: CASTGGNNYGYTF.

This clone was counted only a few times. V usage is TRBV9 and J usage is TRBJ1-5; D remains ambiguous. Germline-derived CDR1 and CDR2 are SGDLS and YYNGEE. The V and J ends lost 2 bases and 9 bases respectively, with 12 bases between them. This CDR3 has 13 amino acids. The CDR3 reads CASSVVEGGPQHF. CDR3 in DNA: TGTGCCAGCAGCGTGGTTGAGGGAGGGCCCCAGCATTTT.